The entry below gives a single T cell receptor beta chain sequence along with its context. The CDR3 contains 15 residues. Trimming took 1 base from V and 1 from J, leaving 7 bases between them. Germline V lookup: CDR1 SGHAT, CDR2 FQDESV (reference sequence). This entry is derived from a study of OX40 agonist ivuxolimab in advanced cancers. Blood was sampled at baseline, cycle 4 day 1, and cycle 7 day 1. Using immunoSEQ multiplex PCR, the repertoire was profiled, and TCRdb retains in-frame clones only, with some absent. The sample includes about 35,000 clones, around four fifths of them seen just once.

The source material was CD4+ or CD8+ T cells sorted from blood, sampled in a trial of the OX40 agonist ivuxolimab. The TCR comes from an adult with an advanced solid tumor such as melanoma, head and neck, liver or kidney cancer. The chain recombines TRBV11-1 with TRBJ2-2, with D possibly TRBD1 on 6 matching bases. DNA for the CDR3: TGTGCCAGCAGCTTAGGCAGGGGGAACACCGGGGAGCTGTTTTTT. Translation: CASSLGRGNTGELFF.